One and the same sample provided the 14 T cell receptor beta chains below, sequenced in a study of patients and donors after allogeneic stem cell transplantation. TCRdb recomputed calls from the RT-PCR reads with MiXCR, one row per CDR3 protein. The sample includes roughly 200,000 distinct CDR3 sequences, 35% to 45% of them seen just once. Source material: blood, either unsorted or a sorted T cell fraction (not recorded which). Source of these receptors: a human donor who was either an allogeneic HSCT recipient or a stem cell or donor lymphocyte infusion donor (not recorded which). It is not recorded whose cells these are; they may come from a transplant donor.

This chain links TRBV25-1 with TRBJ2-7, with D possibly TRBD1 on 6 matching bases. CDR1 MGHDK and CDR2 SYGVNS come from the germline V gene. The CDR3 spans 13 residues. Trimming pared 5 bases from V and 2 bases from J, leaving 10 bases between. The CDR3 nucleotides read TGTGCCAGCAGTACTGACAGGACCTACGAGCAGTACTTC. Translating gives CASSTDRTYEQYF.

V is TRBV5-1 and J is TRBJ1-1; no clear D gene. The ends were cut back, 5 bases at V and 4 bases at J, with 12 bases in the middle. The CDR3 loop spans 13 amino acids. Looked up from germline, CDR1 is SGHRS and CDR2 is YFSETQ. The CDR3 here is CASSPSLGTEAFF. The DNA of the CDR3 is TGCGCCAGCAGTCCGTCGCTGGGCACTGAAGCTTTCTTT.

This chain connects TRBV27 to TRBJ2-5, with D perhaps matching TRBD1 (6 bases). This CDR3 is 12 amino acids long. The germline V and J ends were trimmed by 0 bases and 7 bases, with 6 bases remaining between them. CDR1 and CDR2 from the germline V gene are MNHEY and SMNVEV (reference sequence). The CDR3 coding sequence is TGTGCCAGCAGTTTATCCAGGGGGACCCAGTACTTC. This encodes CASSLSRGTQYF.

The J gene is TRBJ2-1, the V gene TRBV4-2; TRBD2 matches at 7 bases. This CDR3 has 14 residues. The V segment lost 0 bases and the J segment 9 bases; nucleotides outside the gene matches: 5. CDR1 is LGHNA, CDR2 YNFKEQ, per germline. This CDR3 is CASSQEVSGGEQFF. Here the CDR3 DNA reads TGTGCCAGCAGCCAAGAGGTGTCGGGGGGTGAGCAGTTCTTC.

The chain carries TRBV7-9 and TRBJ1-1, with a possible D match to TRBD1 (6 bases). CDR1 is SEHNR and CDR2 is FQNEAQ in the germline V gene (reference sequence). The CDR3 is made up of 17 amino acids. V was shortened by 7 bases and J by 2 bases, with 23 bases between the two germline ends. The CDR3 is CASTTIGTSLGNTEAFF. CDR3 sequence (DNA): TGTGCCAGCACCACTATCGGGACATCTCTGGGTAACACTGAAGCTTTCTTT.

V and J are TRBV5-1 and TRBJ1-4; tentative D call: TRBD1 (5 bases). Per germline, CDR1 SGHRS and CDR2 YFSETQ. V gave up 0 bases and J gave up 4 bases, with 10 bases separating them. The CDR3 extends over 15 amino acids. The CDR3 loop is CASSLAGDLNEKLFF. The DNA of the CDR3 is TGCGCCAGCAGCTTGGCGGGGGACCTTAATGAAAAACTGTTTTTT.

The table lists this clonotype with a few counts. The chain combines TRBV12-3 or TRBV12-4 with TRBJ1-2; TRBD1 is a possible D gene (5 bases). The V end was cut by 5 bases, the J end by 7 bases, with 8 bases between. The CDR3 extends over 11 amino acids. The CDR3 bases are TGTGCCAGCAGTAACAGGACTGGCTACACCTTC. It yields the protein CASSNRTGYTF.

This clonotype occurred a few times. This chain links TRBV5-6 with TRBJ2-3; D gene ambiguous. CDR1 and CDR2 (germline): SGHDT, YYEEEE. Trimming cost V 2 bases and J 5 bases, with 18 bases left between them. CDR3 size: 16 residues. The CDR3 region has the DNA TGTGCCAGCAGCTTAGGACCGACCCGGGCGAGAGATACGCAGTATTTT. This encodes CASSLGPTRARDTQYF. Full variable domain (rest looked up from reference TRBV5-6 and TRBJ2-3): DAGVTQSPTHLIKTRGQQVTLRCSPKSGHDTVSWYQQALGQGPQFIFQYYEEEERQRGNFPDRFSGHQFPNYSSELNVNALLLGDSALYLCASSLGPTRARDTQYFGPGTRLTVL.

This chain connects TRBV6-6 to TRBJ2-7; 8 bases align to TRBD1. Germline values: CDR1 MNHNY, CDR2 SVGAGI (reference sequence). V lost 2 bases and J lost 7; bases outside the gene matches: 10. CDR3 size: 15 residues. CDR3 sequence reads: CASSYLDRDEGEQYF. As DNA, the CDR3 is TGTGCCAGCAGTTACCTGGACAGGGACGAAGGGGAGCAGTACTTC.

The V and J genes are TRBV7-2 and TRBJ1-1; the D is unclear. CDR1 is SGHTA, CDR2 FQGNSA, per germline. Trimming cost V 4 bases and J 0 bases, with 9 bases left between them. The CDR3 covers 14 residues. DNA for the CDR3: TGTGCCAGCAGCTCCGAGATCCTGAACACTGAAGCTTTCTTT. Amino acid sequence: CASSSEILNTEAFF.

This clonotype has more than one count but fewer than ten. The chain has TRBV13 and TRBJ1-5; 7 nucleotides line up with TRBD1. Germline V gene data show CDR1 as PRHDT and CDR2 as FYEKMQ (reference sequence). This CDR3 region has 14 residues. With V trimmed by 5 bases and J by 6 bases, 7 bases remained unmatched. CDR3 coding DNA: TGTGCCAGCAGCCCATCGACAGGGAGTCAGCCCCAGCATTTT. Its protein is CASSPSTGSQPQHF.

This clonotype has more than one count but fewer than ten. The rearrangement links TRBV5-1 to TRBJ1-1; tentative D call: TRBD1 (6 bases). Germline V lookup: CDR1 SGHRS, CDR2 YFSETQ. The CDR3 runs 17 residues. V gave up 1 base and J gave up 1 base, with 17 bases separating them. CDR3 loop: CASSLRGVWARNTEAFF. In DNA form, the CDR3 reads TGCGCCAGCAGCTTGAGGGGGGTTTGGGCCCGGAACACTGAAGCTTTCTTT.

The V call is TRBV10-3, the J call TRBJ2-1, with D tentatively TRBD2 (7 bases). CDR1 and CDR2 from the germline V gene are ENHRY and SYGVKD. This CDR3 contains 15 residues. V was cut by 10 bases and J by 6 bases, with 22 bases left in between. CDR3 sequence: CATFRGGSITNEQFF. Here the CDR3 DNA reads TGTGCCACTTTTAGGGGGGGATCGATAACCAATGAGCAGTTCTTC.

The V and J genes are TRBV20-1 and TRBJ2-1; D is ambiguous. The length of the CDR3 is 13 residues. CDR1 is DFQATT, CDR2 SNEGSKA, per germline (reference sequence). V was cut by 5 bases and J by 4 bases, with 12 bases left in between. CDR3 in amino acids: CSAYNKRYNEQFF. In nucleotides, the CDR3 is TGCAGTGCTTACAATAAAAGATACAATGAGCAGTTCTTC.